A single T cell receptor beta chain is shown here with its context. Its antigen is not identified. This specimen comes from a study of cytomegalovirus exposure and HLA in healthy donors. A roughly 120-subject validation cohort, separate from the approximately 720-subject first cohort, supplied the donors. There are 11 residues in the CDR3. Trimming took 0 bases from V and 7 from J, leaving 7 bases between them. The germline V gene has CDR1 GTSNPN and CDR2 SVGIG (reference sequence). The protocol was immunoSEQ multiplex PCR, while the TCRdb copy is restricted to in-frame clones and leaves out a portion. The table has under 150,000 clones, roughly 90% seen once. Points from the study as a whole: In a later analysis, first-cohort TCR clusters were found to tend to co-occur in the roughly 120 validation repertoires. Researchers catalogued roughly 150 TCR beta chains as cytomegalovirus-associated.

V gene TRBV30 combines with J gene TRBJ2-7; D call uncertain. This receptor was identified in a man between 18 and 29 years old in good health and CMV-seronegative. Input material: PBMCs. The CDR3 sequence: CAWSVALEQYF. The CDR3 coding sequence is TGTGCCTGGAGTGTCGCGCTGGAGCAGTACTTC.